This T cell receptor beta chain stems from a study of PD-1 blockade in classical Hodgkin lymphoma. V lost 3 bases and J 8 bases, leaving 8 bases between the germline ends. The CDR3 is 12 amino acids. Germline V gene data show CDR1 as WNHNN and CDR2 as SYGVQD (reference sequence). The repertoire was sequenced with immunoSEQ multiplex PCR; TCRdb's copy has only in-frame clones and lacks some. This table holds fewer than 10,000 clones, about 84% found once. Regarding time point: cycle 4 day 1 (C4D1), after six to seven weeks of nivolumab. Relapses following autologous stem cell transplantation were seen in all patients, with brentuximab vedotin exposure varying.

Sequencing used peripheral blood mononuclear cells (PBMCs), obtained before the fourth cycle of nivolumab. This clonotype originated in a human donor with classical Hodgkin lymphoma. The chain employs TRBV10-1 and TRBJ2-1, with D uncertain. CDR3 loop: CASSDGPYEQFF. CDR3 nucleotide sequence: TGCGCCAGCAGTGACGGTCCGTATGAGCAGTTCTTC.